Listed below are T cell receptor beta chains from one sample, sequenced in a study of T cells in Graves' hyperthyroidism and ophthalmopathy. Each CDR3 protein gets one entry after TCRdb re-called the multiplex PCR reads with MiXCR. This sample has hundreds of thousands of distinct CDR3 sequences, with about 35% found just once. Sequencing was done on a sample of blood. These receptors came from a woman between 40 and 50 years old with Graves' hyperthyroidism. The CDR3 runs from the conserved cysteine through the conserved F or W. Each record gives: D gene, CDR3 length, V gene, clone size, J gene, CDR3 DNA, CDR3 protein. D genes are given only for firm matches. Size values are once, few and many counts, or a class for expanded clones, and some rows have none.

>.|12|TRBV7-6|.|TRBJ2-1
TGTGCCAGCAGCTCGGGAATCAATGAGCAGTTCTTC
CASSSGINEQFF
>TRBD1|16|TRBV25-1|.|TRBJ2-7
TGTGCCAGCAGTGAATCCGGCAGGGGGCCCAACTACGAGCAGTACTTC
CASSESGRGPNYEQYF
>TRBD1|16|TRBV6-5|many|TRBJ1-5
TGTGCCAGCAGTGAGGGGACAGGGGGCTTTCGTCGGCCCCAGCATTTT
CASSEGTGGFRRPQHF
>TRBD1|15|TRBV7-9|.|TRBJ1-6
TGTGCCAGCAGCTCGGACAGGGGGCCTAATTCACCCCTCCACTTT
CASSSDRGPNSPLHF
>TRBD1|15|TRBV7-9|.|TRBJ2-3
TGTGCCAGCAGCTTCGGACAGGGGGCGGCAGATATGCAGTATTTT
CASSFGQGAADMQYF
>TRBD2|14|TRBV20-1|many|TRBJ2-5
TGCAGTGCTAGCCCAGGACTAGCGAAACAGACCCAGTACTTC
CSASPGLAKQTQYF
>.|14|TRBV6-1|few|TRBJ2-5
TGTGCCAGCAGTCCTAACGGGAAATGGGAGACCCAGTACTTC
CASSPNGKWETQYF
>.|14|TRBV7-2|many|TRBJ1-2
TGTGCCAGCAGCAGCCCCCGGACAAGGGGGGGCTACACCTTC
CASSSPRTRGGYTF
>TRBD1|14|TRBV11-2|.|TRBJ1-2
TGTGCCAGCAGCTCCGGGACAGGGCATTATGGCTACACCTTC
CASSSGTGHYGYTF
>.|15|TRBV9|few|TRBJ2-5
TGTGCCAGCAGCGGGGTGTCTAGTTGGGCAGAGACCCAGTACTTC
CASSGVSSWAETQYF
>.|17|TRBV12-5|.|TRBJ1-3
TGTGCTAGTGGTTTGGTACTTTTGGGGGAGACTGGAAACACCATATATTTT
CASGLVLLGETGNTIYF
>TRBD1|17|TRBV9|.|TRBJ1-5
TGTGCCAGCAGCTGGACAGGGTTCGAGGGGGAGCGTCAGCCCCAGCATTTT
CASSWTGFEGERQPQHF
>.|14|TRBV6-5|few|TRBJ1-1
TGTGCCAGCAGTTACGGGGACGTTAGCACTGAAGCTTTCTTT
CASSYGDVSTEAFF
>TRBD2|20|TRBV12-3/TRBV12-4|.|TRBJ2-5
TGTGCCAGCAGTTACCCCCCCGAGGCCAGGGAGCGGGAGTACCAAGAGACCCAGTACTTC
CASSYPPEAREREYQETQYF
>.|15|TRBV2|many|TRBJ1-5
TGTGCCAGCAGTGTGAGGAGGGGAGGCAATCAGCCCCAGCATTTT
CASSVRRGGNQPQHF
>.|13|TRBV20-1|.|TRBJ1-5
TGCAGTGCTAGAAAGCAGATGGATCAGCCCCAGCATTTT
CSARKQMDQPQHF
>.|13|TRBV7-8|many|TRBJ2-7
TGTGCCAGCAGCCTCGGGACCTCATGGGAGCAGTACTTC
CASSLGTSWEQYF
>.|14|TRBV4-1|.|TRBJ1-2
TGCGCCAGCAGCCAAGTTTTGGGCAACTATGGCTACACCTTC
CASSQVLGNYGYTF
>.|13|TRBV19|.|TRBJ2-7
TGTGCCAGTAGTATCTCAACTACCTACGAGCAGTACTTC
CASSISTTYEQYF
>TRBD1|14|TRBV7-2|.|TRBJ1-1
TGTGCCAGCAGCTGGGACAGGGGGCGAATTGAAGCTTTCTTT
CASSWDRGRIEAFF
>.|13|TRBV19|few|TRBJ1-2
TGTGCCAGTAGTAGCCCCGCAGGGGATGGCTACACCTTC
CASSSPAGDGYTF
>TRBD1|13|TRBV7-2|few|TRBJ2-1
TGTGCCAGCAGCCAGACAGGGACGAATGAGCAGTTCTTC
CASSQTGTNEQFF
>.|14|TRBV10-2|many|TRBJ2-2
TGCGCCAGCAATCACAGGGAGGGCGCCGGGGAGCTGTTTTTT
CASNHREGAGELFF
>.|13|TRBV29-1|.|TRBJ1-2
TGCAGCGCGGTTGGGGGGGGTGGCTATGGCTACACCTTC
CSAVGGGGYGYTF
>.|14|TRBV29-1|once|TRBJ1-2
TGCAGCGTTGAACACCAGGGCGGTAACTATGGCTACACCTTC
CSVEHQGGNYGYTF
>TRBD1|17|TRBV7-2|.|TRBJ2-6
TGTGCCAGCAGCGCGGGACAGGGCCTCTCTGGGGCCAACGTCCTGACTTTC
CASSAGQGLSGANVLTF
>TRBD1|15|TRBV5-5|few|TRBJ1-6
TGTGCCAGCAGCTTTCGGGGACAGTATAATTCACCCCTCCACTTT
CASSFRGQYNSPLHF
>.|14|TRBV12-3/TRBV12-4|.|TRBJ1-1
TGTGCCAGCAGGATCGGCCAGATGAACACTGAAGCTTTCTTT
CASRIGQMNTEAFF
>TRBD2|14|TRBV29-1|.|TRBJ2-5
TGCAGCGTTAACCATAGCGGGTCCCTGGGGACCCAGTACTTC
CSVNHSGSLGTQYF
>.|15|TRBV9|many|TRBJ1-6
TGTGCCAGCAGCGTAACGGACGGGTATAATTCACCCCTCCACTTT
CASSVTDGYNSPLHF
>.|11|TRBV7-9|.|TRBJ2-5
TGTGCCAGCAGCCCCTTCGGAACCCAGTACTTC
CASSPFGTQYF
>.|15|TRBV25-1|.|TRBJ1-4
TGTGCCAGCAGTGAAAGGGGGGCCACTAGTGGAAAACTGTTTTTT
CASSERGATSGKLFF
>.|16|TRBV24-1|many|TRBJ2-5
TGTGCCACCAGTGATTTGAGGTTCGGAGGGCACGAGACCCAGTACTTC
CATSDLRFGGHETQYF
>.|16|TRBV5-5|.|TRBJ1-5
TGTGCCAGCAGCTTGCAGGGAAGAAGGGGGAATCAGCCCCAGCATTTT
CASSLQGRRGNQPQHF
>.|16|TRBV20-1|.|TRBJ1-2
TGCAGTGCCTACTCCCAGGGGACCGGTTTTAACTATGGCTACACCTTC
CSAYSQGTGFNYGYTF
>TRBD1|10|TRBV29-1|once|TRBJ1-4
TGCAGCGTTGAGGCAGGGGGACTGTTTTTT
CSVEAGGLFF
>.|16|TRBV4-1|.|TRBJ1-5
TGCGCCAGCAGCCAAGATCCCTCCGGGGGCAATCAGCCCCAGCATTTT
CASSQDPSGGNQPQHF
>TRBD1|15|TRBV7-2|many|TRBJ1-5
TGTGCCAGCAGCCTCTCGGGACAGCTCAATCAGCCCCAGCATTTT
CASSLSGQLNQPQHF
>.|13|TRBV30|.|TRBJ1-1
TGTGCCTGGAGTAAAGGGTTGGACACTGAAGCTTTCTTT
CAWSKGLDTEAFF
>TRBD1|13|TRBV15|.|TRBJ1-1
TGTGCCACCAGCAGAGGACAGGGGCCTGAAGCTTTCTTT
CATSRGQGPEAFF
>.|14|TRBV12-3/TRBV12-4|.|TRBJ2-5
TGTGCCAGCAGTTTGGACTGGGGTTTTATGGGCCAGTACTTC
CASSLDWGFMGQYF
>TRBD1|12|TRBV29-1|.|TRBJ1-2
TGCAGCGCATACAGGGGACCGGGAGGCTACACCTTC
CSAYRGPGGYTF
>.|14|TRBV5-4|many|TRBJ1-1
TGTGCCAGCAGCTCCTATTCCGAGAACACTGAAGCTTTCTTT
CASSSYSENTEAFF
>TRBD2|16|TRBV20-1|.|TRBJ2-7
TGCAGTGCTAGTGGGCTAGCGGGCCGGAGCTCCTACGAGCAGTACTTC
CSASGLAGRSSYEQYF
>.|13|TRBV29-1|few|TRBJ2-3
TGCAGCGTTGGTACCAGGGTGAGCGATACGCAGTATTTT
CSVGTRVSDTQYF
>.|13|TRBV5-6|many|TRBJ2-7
TGTGCCAGCACTCCCCGCCCCCCCTACGAGCAGTACTTC
CASTPRPPYEQYF
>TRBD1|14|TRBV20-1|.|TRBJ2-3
TGCAGTGCTAGAGATCTGTACAGGGGAGATACGCAGTATTTT
CSARDLYRGDTQYF
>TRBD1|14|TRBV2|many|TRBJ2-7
TGTGCCACAACCAACAGGACAGGGGCCTACGAGCAGTACTTC
CATTNRTGAYEQYF
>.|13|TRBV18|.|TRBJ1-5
TGTGCCAGCTCACCGCGCCAAGATCAGCCCCAGCATTTT
CASSPRQDQPQHF
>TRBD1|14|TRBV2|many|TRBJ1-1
TGTGCCAGCAGAAATCAGGGGGCGAACACTGAAGCTTTCTTT
CASRNQGANTEAFF
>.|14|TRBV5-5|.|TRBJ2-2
TGTGCCAGCAGACCTTCCACGAACACCGGGGAGCTGTTTTTT
CASRPSTNTGELFF
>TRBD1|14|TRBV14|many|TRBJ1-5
TGTGCCAGCAGCCAGTCAGGGGGCAAGCAGCCCCAGCATTTT
CASSQSGGKQPQHF
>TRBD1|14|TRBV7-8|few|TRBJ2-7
TGTGCCAGCAGCCGGGACAGGGCTACCTACGAGCAGTACTTC
CASSRDRATYEQYF
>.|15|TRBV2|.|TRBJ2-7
TGTGCCAGCAGTTCGCTAAGACGGGACTCCTACGAGCAGTACTTC
CASSSLRRDSYEQYF
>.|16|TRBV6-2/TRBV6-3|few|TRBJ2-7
TGTGCCAGCAGTTACAAGGGATGGGACACATCCTACGAGCAGTACTTC
CASSYKGWDTSYEQYF